The clone carrying this T cell receptor (beta chain) appeared a few times. No antigen is known for it. The data stem from a study of breast tumors, draining lymph nodes, adjacent tissues. The germline CDR1 and CDR2 sequences are PRHDT and FYEKMQ (reference sequence). Between the trimmed V and J ends, which lost 0 bases and 2 bases, there was a span of 7 bases. CDR3 length equals 14 residues. Study-level results: The data were judged consistent with most tumor T cells coming from lymph node and expanding in tumor. Luminal-like breast cancer showed significantly greater tumor-nontumor repertoire similarity than basal-like breast cancer did. Compared with lymph nodes, tumors were less diverse; compared with nontumor tissue, more. Data only fit, rather than demonstrated, lymph node origin of most tumor T cells.

TCRdb reprocessed the multiplex PCR reads via MiXCR and lists one record per CDR3 protein. This sample has tens of thousands of distinct CDR3 sequences, with about 64% found just once. This receptor was taken from a female donor with breast cancer. Some clones in this sample may be carry-over from other donors' samples. This sequence joins TRBV13 and TRBJ1-2; tentative D call: TRBD1 (6 bases). Sequencing was carried out using tumor-adjacent breast tissue. The CDR3 DNA reads as TGTGCCAGCAGCTTAGGCACAGGGAACTATGGCTACACCTTC. Amino acid sequence: CASSLGTGNYGYTF.